Listed below are T cell receptor beta chains from one sample, sequenced in a study of blood T cell repertoires in COVID-19. Libraries were prepared by immunoSEQ multiplex PCR; TCRdb keeps only in-frame clonotypes and omits some of them. The table lists approximately 230,000 clones, 88% of them singletons. The specimen was peripheral blood. These receptors were collected from a woman aged 25 to 45 with COVID-19, enrolled during active disease. Both conserved end residues are part of each CDR3. D genes are given only for firm matches. Expanded clones are given a class, and other clones once, few, many or no size at all.

DNA: TGTGCCAGCAGCACAAGGACAGGGGCAGGCTATGGCTACACCTTC
CDR3: CASSTRTGAGYGYTF
D: TRBD1
V: TRBV5-6
size: NA
J: TRBJ1-2

DNA: TGTGCCAGCAGCCTAAGGACTAGCGGGAGTACGGCTGAGCAGTTCTTC
CDR3: CASSLRTSGSTAEQFF
D: TRBD2
V: TRBV11-2
size: NA
J: TRBJ2-1

DNA: TGTGCCAGCAGCCCCTCCATGACGCAGGGTGATGAGCAGTTCTTC
CDR3: CASSPSMTQGDEQFF
D: NA
V: TRBV5-4
size: NA
J: TRBJ2-1

DNA: TGTGCCAGCGTCAGGGGAAACGATTCACCCCTCCACTTT
CDR3: CASVRGNDSPLHF
D: NA
V: TRBV5-8
size: NA
J: TRBJ1-6

DNA: TGCAGCGTTGAAGGGGGCACCGGAGAGACCCAGTACTTC
CDR3: CSVEGGTGETQYF
D: NA
V: TRBV29-1
size: NA
J: TRBJ2-5

DNA: TGTGCTAGTGGCCTAGGACAGGGAATAAACACTGAAGCTTTCTTT
CDR3: CASGLGQGINTEAFF
D: TRBD1
V: TRBV12-5
size: NA
J: TRBJ1-1

DNA: TGTGCCAGCAGCTTAATGACAGGGGTATTCAAAGGTCTGGACACTGAAGCTTTCTTT
CDR3: CASSLMTGVFKGLDTEAFF
D: TRBD1
V: TRBV5-4
size: NA
J: TRBJ1-1

DNA: TGTGCCACCAGTGATTTCTCCGGGACTAAGCAGTTCTTC
CDR3: CATSDFSGTKQFF
D: TRBD2
V: TRBV24-1
size: once
J: TRBJ2-1

DNA: TGTGCCAGCAGCTTATTAGCCTCATTGAACACTGAAGCTTTCTTT
CDR3: CASSLLASLNTEAFF
D: NA
V: TRBV11-3
size: NA
J: TRBJ1-1

DNA: TGCAGCGTCGGCGTGACAGCCCAAGAGACCCAGTACTTC
CDR3: CSVGVTAQETQYF
D: NA
V: TRBV29-1
size: once
J: TRBJ2-5

DNA: TGTGCCAGTAGTTCAGACAGGGGGCGAGGAGAGACCCAGTACTTC
CDR3: CASSSDRGRGETQYF
D: TRBD1
V: TRBV19
size: NA
J: TRBJ2-5

DNA: TGTGCCAGCAGTGTTCCCAGGACAGGGCGAGAGACCCAGTACTTC
CDR3: CASSVPRTGRETQYF
D: TRBD1
V: TRBV2
size: NA
J: TRBJ2-5

DNA: TGCAGCGGCGGGACAGGGTCGGCAGATACGCAGTATTTT
CDR3: CSGGTGSADTQYF
D: TRBD1
V: TRBV29-1
size: NA
J: TRBJ2-3

DNA: TGTGCCAGCAGTTACCTTTACGAGCAGTACTTC
CDR3: CASSYLYEQYF
D: NA
V: TRBV6-5
size: NA
J: TRBJ2-7

DNA: TGTGCCAGCGCGCTCCGGGGGAACAATGAGCAGTTCTTC
CDR3: CASALRGNNEQFF
D: NA
V: TRBV6-5
size: NA
J: TRBJ2-1

DNA: TGTGCCAGCAGCTTAGATATCGGGGGGGCCTTTCCCGAGCAGTACTTC
CDR3: CASSLDIGGAFPEQYF
D: TRBD2
V: TRBV7-2
size: NA
J: TRBJ2-7

DNA: TGCAGCGTTGGGGCAGGGGTGGGCACTGAAGCTTTCTTT
CDR3: CSVGAGVGTEAFF
D: NA
V: TRBV29-1
size: NA
J: TRBJ1-1

DNA: TGTGCCAGCAGTTTTAGGGGTCAGCCCCAGCATTTT
CDR3: CASSFRGQPQHF
D: NA
V: TRBV27
size: NA
J: TRBJ1-5

DNA: TGTGCCAGCAGCCCTCGACAGGGAGCGAGTTTCTATGGCTACACCTTC
CDR3: CASSPRQGASFYGYTF
D: TRBD1
V: TRBV7-2
size: NA
J: TRBJ1-2

DNA: TGTGCCAGTAGTCCGGTAGTCCTCCCAACCTCCTACGAGCAGTACTTC
CDR3: CASSPVVLPTSYEQYF
D: NA
V: TRBV19
size: NA
J: TRBJ2-7

DNA: TGTGCCAGCTCGACTAGCAGTGAGCAGTTCTTC
CDR3: CASSTSSEQFF
D: TRBD2
V: TRBV18
size: NA
J: TRBJ2-1

DNA: TGTGCCAGCGCTAAACGACAGGGGGCCCATAGCAATCAGCCCCAGCATTTT
CDR3: CASAKRQGAHSNQPQHF
D: TRBD1
V: TRBV18
size: NA
J: TRBJ1-5